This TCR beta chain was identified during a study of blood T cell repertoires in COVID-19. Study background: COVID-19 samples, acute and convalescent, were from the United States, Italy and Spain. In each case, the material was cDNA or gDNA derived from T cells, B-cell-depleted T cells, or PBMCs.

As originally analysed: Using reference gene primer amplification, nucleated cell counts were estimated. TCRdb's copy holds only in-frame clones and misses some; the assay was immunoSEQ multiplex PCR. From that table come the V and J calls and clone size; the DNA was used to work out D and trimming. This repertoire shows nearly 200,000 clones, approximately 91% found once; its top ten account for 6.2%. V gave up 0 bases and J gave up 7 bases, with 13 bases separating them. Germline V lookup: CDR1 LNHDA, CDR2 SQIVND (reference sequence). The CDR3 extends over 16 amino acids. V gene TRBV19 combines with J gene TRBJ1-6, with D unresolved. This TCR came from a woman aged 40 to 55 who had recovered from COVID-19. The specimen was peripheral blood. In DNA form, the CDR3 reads TGTGCCAGTAGTATAGATCCACCTACTCAAAATTCACCCCTCCACTTT. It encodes CASSIDPPTQNSPLHF.